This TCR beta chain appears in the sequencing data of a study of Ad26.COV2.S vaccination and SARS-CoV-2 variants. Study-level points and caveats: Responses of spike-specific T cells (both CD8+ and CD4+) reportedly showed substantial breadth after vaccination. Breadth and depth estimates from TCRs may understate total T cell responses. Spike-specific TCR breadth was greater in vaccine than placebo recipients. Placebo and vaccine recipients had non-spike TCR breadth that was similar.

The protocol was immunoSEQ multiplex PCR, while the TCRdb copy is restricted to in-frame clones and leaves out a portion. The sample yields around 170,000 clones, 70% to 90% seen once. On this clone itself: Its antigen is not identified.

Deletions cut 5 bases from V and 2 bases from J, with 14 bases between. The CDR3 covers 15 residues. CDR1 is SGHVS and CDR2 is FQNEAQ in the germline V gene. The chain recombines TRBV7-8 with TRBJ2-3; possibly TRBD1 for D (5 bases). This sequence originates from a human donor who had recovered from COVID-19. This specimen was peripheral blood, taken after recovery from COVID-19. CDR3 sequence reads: CASSPDVGLTDTQYF. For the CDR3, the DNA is TGTGCCAGCAGCCCCGATGTGGGGCTCACAGATACGCAGTATTTT.